The entry below describes one T cell receptor (beta chain). What it recognizes is unknown. The source of the sample is a study of shared clonotypes between healthy human individuals. Whole-study results and caveats: Non-shared clonotypes had lower generation probabilities than those shared by all four donors.

Sequencing was performed with immunoSEQ multiplex PCR; in TCRdb, only in-frame clones are kept and a portion is missing. Among roughly 1,500,000 clones listed, 98% were seen once. Germline CDR1 reads SQVTM; CDR2 reads ANQGSEA. The V segment lost 3 bases and the J segment 8 bases; nucleotides outside the gene matches: 4. The CDR3 spans 12 residues. V usage is TRBV29-1 and J usage is TRBJ2-1, with 7 nucleotides matching TRBD1. The TCR sequence derives from a man aged 30 to 45 in good health. Sequenced sample: naive CD4+ T cells sorted from blood. Subset described: CD45RA+ positively selected. The CDR3 bases are TGCAGCGTTGACGGACAGGAATATGAGCAGTTCTTC. Translation: CSVDGQEYEQFF.